The rows below give T cell receptor beta chains drawn from one sample of a study of T-cell memory formation after mild COVID-19. From the 5' RACE reads, TCRdb called clonotypes with MiXCR, one entry per CDR3 protein. The sample has about 560,000 distinct CDR3 sequences, about a fifth seen once; the top ten hold around 7.7%. The sample comprised PBMCs or a T cell subset sorted from them (not recorded which). All receptors come from an adult woman who had mild COVID-19 (a few samples of this study predate the infection). Cell type and time point are not known. CDR3s include the opening cysteine and the closing phenylalanine or tryptophan. The D gene is left open where the match is weak. Clone size appears in some rows only: once, few, many, or a class for an expanded clone.

>-|TRBV7-9|TRBJ1-1|-
TGTGCCAGCAGTCACATCTCCCTTCGAGGGGGAAGGGCCACTGAAGCTTTCTTT
CASSHISLRGGRATEAFF
>TRBD1|TRBV12-3/TRBV12-4|TRBJ1-1|few
TGTGCCAGCAGACCGGGGACAGCGAACACTGAAGCTTTCTTT
CASRPGTANTEAFF
>TRBD1|TRBV10-3|TRBJ1-1|-
TGTGCCATCAGTGACCTGGGACAGGGGAACACTGAAGCTTTCTTT
CAISDLGQGNTEAFF
>-|TRBV21-1|TRBJ2-6|few
TGTGCCAATCCCGGAGATGGGTCTGGGGCCAACGTCCTGACTTTC
CANPGDGSGANVLTF
>TRBD1|TRBV30|TRBJ1-2|-
TGTGCCTGGAGTTTTTCGACAGGGGGAATGGATGGCTACACCTTC
CAWSFSTGGMDGYTF
>-|TRBV3-1|TRBJ2-6|few
TGTGCCAGCAGCCAAGATAGACCACCCGGGGCCAACGTCCTGACTTTC
CASSQDRPPGANVLTF
>TRBD1|TRBV18|TRBJ1-5|few
TGTGCCAGCTCACCAATCAGACAGGGATCTTATAGCAATCAGCCCCAGCATTTT
CASSPIRQGSYSNQPQHF
>-|TRBV28|TRBJ2-3|-
TGTGCCAGCAGTTTTGGGTCCCGCGGAGATACGCAGTATTTT
CASSFGSRGDTQYF
>-|TRBV29-1|TRBJ1-1|-
TGCAGCGTTGTACTGGGGTGGGTGAACACTGAAGCTTTCTTT
CSVVLGWVNTEAFF
>-|TRBV29-1|TRBJ2-1|few
TGCAGCGGAATTCTAGCCAATGAGCAGTTCTTC
CSGILANEQFF
>TRBD2|TRBV7-9|TRBJ2-2|few
TGTGCCAGCAGCTCGTCGGGGGGAGGCACGAACACCGGGGAGCTGTTTTTT
CASSSSGGGTNTGELFF
>-|TRBV20-1|TRBJ2-1|many
TGCAGTGCTAGAGACTTACCCCGGGACTCGTCCTACAATGAGCAGTTCTTC
CSARDLPRDSSYNEQFF
>-|TRBV6-5|TRBJ1-2|-
TGTGCCAGCAGCCCGCAAAGCAAGGGAAGATATGGCTACACCTTC
CASSPQSKGRYGYTF
>-|TRBV15|TRBJ2-7|-
TGTGCCACCAGCCCGGCCAGGGTCTACGATAACGAGCAGTACTTC
CATSPARVYDNEQYF
>-|TRBV5-1|TRBJ2-2|few
TGCGCCAGCAGCTTGTTGGCAGGACCGGCTGGGGAGCTGTTTTTT
CASSLLAGPAGELFF
>-|TRBV5-6|TRBJ2-7|few
TGTGCCAGCAGCTTCTTCCAGGGAACCTACGAGCAGTACTTC
CASSFFQGTYEQYF
>-|TRBV18|TRBJ2-7|-
TGTGCCAGCTCCCCACTCGAATCCTACGAGCAGTACTTC
CASSPLESYEQYF
>-|TRBV5-1|TRBJ2-6|-
TGCGCCAGCAGCGAGTTCGCGGGGGCCAACGTCCTGACTTTC
CASSEFAGANVLTF
>-|TRBV24-1|TRBJ1-2|-
TGTGCCACGAGGGGCTTCGGGGAAGGCTACACCTTC
CATRGFGEGYTF
>TRBD1|TRBV12-3/TRBV12-4|TRBJ1-1|-
TGTGCCAGCAGTTATACAGGGGGAGCTGAAGCTTTCTTT
CASSYTGGAEAFF
>-|TRBV7-9|TRBJ2-7|few
TGTGCCAGCAAGAGGGACCCCTACGAGCAGTACTTC
CASKRDPYEQYF
>TRBD1|TRBV24-1|TRBJ2-2|few
TGTGCCACCAGTGATTCACAGGGGCGTCCATTAAACACCGGGGAGCTGTTTTTT
CATSDSQGRPLNTGELFF
>TRBD2|TRBV25-1|TRBJ2-1|-
TGTGCCAGCAGGGCTAGCGGGAGGATAAATGAGCAGTTCTTC
CASRASGRINEQFF
>TRBD2|TRBV29-1|TRBJ2-1|-
TGCAGCGTCCCGGACGGCGGGAGCCTCTACAATGAGCAGTTCTTC
CSVPDGGSLYNEQFF
>TRBD2|TRBV5-1|TRBJ2-1|-
TGCGCCAGCAGCAACGGGGGGGCTTGGCCTGAGCAGTTCTTC
CASSNGGAWPEQFF
>TRBD1|TRBV12-3/TRBV12-4|TRBJ2-5|-
TGTGCCAGCAGTACGGACAGGCGTCAAGGAGAGACCCAGTACTTC
CASSTDRRQGETQYF
>TRBD2|TRBV29-1|TRBJ2-3|few
TGCAGCGCTAGACTAGCGAGGGGCACAGATACGCAGTATTTT
CSARLARGTDTQYF
>-|TRBV7-9|TRBJ2-1|few
TGTGCCAGCAGCCTAACGATTAGCTTGATGAATGAGCAGTTCTTC
CASSLTISLMNEQFF
>TRBD2|TRBV12-3/TRBV12-4|TRBJ2-5|-
TGTGCCAGCAGTCCCGGGAGGAGGATGGAGACCCAGTACTTC
CASSPGRRMETQYF
>TRBD1|TRBV5-1|TRBJ2-2|-
TGCGCCAGCAGCTTGAGGACAGGGAACACCGGGGAGCTGTTTTTT
CASSLRTGNTGELFF
>-|TRBV6-1|TRBJ1-1|once
TGTGCCAGCAGAAACACAGGAGGGGCAACTGAAGCTTTCTTT
CASRNTGGATEAFF
>TRBD1|TRBV4-1|TRBJ2-7|few
TGTGCCAGCAGCCAAGGCGGACAGGGAGCCTACGAGCAGTACTTC
CASSQGGQGAYEQYF
>-|TRBV30|TRBJ2-5|-
TGTGCCTGGAGTGTTGGTAGTCCGGTCGAGACCCAGTACTTC
CAWSVGSPVETQYF
>-|TRBV6-5|TRBJ1-5|-
TGTGCCAGCAGTCCATATCCGGGCCCGAGCAATCAGCCCCAGCATTTT
CASSPYPGPSNQPQHF
>-|TRBV2|TRBJ1-2|few
TGTGCCAGCAGTGAAGCGAGGTGGGGAGATGGCTACACCTTC
CASSEARWGDGYTF
>-|TRBV7-9|TRBJ2-1|few
TGTGCCAGCAGCCGACCGGGCGATTCTAGCTACGGCCATGAGCAGTTCTTC
CASSRPGDSSYGHEQFF
>-|TRBV11-2|TRBJ2-6|-
TGTGTCTCACCCGCGCGGGCAGCTGGGGCCAACGTCCTGACTTTC
CVSPARAAGANVLTF